The subject of this entry is one T cell receptor (beta chain). Its target is unknown. Clones were sequenced by immunoSEQ multiplex PCR, and TCRdb holds only the in-frame ones, with some missing. The table includes tens of thousands of clones, under 90% detected once. This entry belongs to a study of OX40 agonist ivuxolimab in advanced cancers. Study conclusions and caveats: It was also the case that some nonresponders had low normalized T-cell clonal expansion.

The ends were cut back, 0 bases at V and 6 bases at J, with 13 bases in the middle. CDR1 SGHKS and CDR2 YYEKEE come from the germline V gene (reference sequence). This CDR3 has 14 amino acids. This clonotype was obtained from an adult with an advanced solid tumor such as melanoma, head and neck, liver or kidney cancer. The sample was CD4+ or CD8+ T cells sorted from blood, taken in a trial of the OX40 agonist ivuxolimab. The chain recombines TRBV5-5 with TRBJ2-7; D gene ambiguous. DNA for the CDR3: TGTGCCAGCAGCTTGGGCAGCCCGATCGTCGAGCAGTACTTC. It yields the protein CASSLGSPIVEQYF.